This is a list of T cell receptor beta chains from one sample in a study of CXCR3 chemokines and chemotherapy response in bladder cancer. A single record per CDR3 protein comes from TCRdb applying MiXCR to the PCR reads. Among approximately 13,000 distinct CDR3 sequences listed, 9.5% to 15% were seen once. Sampling took place from a patient whose treatment included neoadjuvant chemotherapy. These TCRs come from a human donor with bladder cancer that did not respond to neoadjuvant chemotherapy. The CDR3 runs from the conserved cysteine through the conserved F or W. Each record gives: D gene, J gene, clone size, V gene, CDR3 protein, CDR3 DNA. D genes are given only for firm matches. Not every row has a clone size; where given, it reads once, few, many or a size class.

D gene: TRBD1; J gene: TRBJ2-2; clone size: many; V gene: TRBV7-9; CDR3 protein: CASSSTTGSGELFF; CDR3 DNA: TGTGCCAGCAGCTCCACGACAGGGTCCGGGGAGCTGTTTTTT
D gene: -; J gene: TRBJ2-7; clone size: many; V gene: TRBV6-5; CDR3 protein: CASRGLTNYEQYF; CDR3 DNA: TGTGCCAGCAGAGGACTAACGAACTACGAGCAGTACTTC
D gene: TRBD2; J gene: TRBJ2-7; clone size: -; V gene: TRBV28; CDR3 protein: CASRTSGLAGGGSYEQYF; CDR3 DNA: TGTGCCAGCAGAACCTCGGGACTAGCGGGAGGGGGCTCCTACGAGCAGTACTTC
D gene: TRBD1; J gene: TRBJ1-1; clone size: -; V gene: TRBV6-6; CDR3 protein: CASSPGGKAFF; CDR3 DNA: TGTGCCAGCAGTCCAGGGGGGAAAGCTTTCTTT
D gene: -; J gene: TRBJ1-5; clone size: -; V gene: TRBV6-5; CDR3 protein: CASRINGDQPQHF; CDR3 DNA: TGTGCCAGCAGAATTAATGGGGATCAGCCCCAGCATTTT
D gene: -; J gene: TRBJ1-2; clone size: -; V gene: TRBV12-3/TRBV12-4; CDR3 protein: CASRRGARANYGYTF; CDR3 DNA: TGTGCCAGCAGGCGGGGGGCAAGAGCTAACTATGGCTACACCTTC
D gene: -; J gene: TRBJ2-7; clone size: many; V gene: TRBV6-2/TRBV6-3; CDR3 protein: CASSHSYEQYF; CDR3 DNA: TGTGCCAGCAGCCATTCCTACGAGCAGTACTTC
D gene: -; J gene: TRBJ1-2; clone size: -; V gene: TRBV4-1; CDR3 protein: CASSQDQGRRGYTF; CDR3 DNA: TGCGCCAGCAGCCAAGATCAGGGGCGGCGTGGCTACACCTTC
D gene: TRBD1; J gene: TRBJ1-1; clone size: medium-sized; V gene: TRBV19; CDR3 protein: CASSLTLGGANTEAFF; CDR3 DNA: TGTGCCAGTAGTCTTACCTTAGGGGGCGCGAACACTGAAGCTTTCTTT
D gene: -; J gene: TRBJ2-1; clone size: many; V gene: TRBV27; CDR3 protein: CASSLSSTYNEQFF; CDR3 DNA: TGTGCCAGCAGTTTATCGTCCACGTACAATGAGCAGTTCTTC
D gene: TRBD2; J gene: TRBJ2-5; clone size: -; V gene: TRBV7-2; CDR3 protein: CASSLELKAGGLETQYF; CDR3 DNA: TGTGCCAGCAGCTTGGAATTGAAAGCGGGGGGATTGGAGACCCAGTACTTC
D gene: TRBD1; J gene: TRBJ1-2; clone size: many; V gene: TRBV18; CDR3 protein: CASSPGQGVEGYTF; CDR3 DNA: TGTGCCAGCTCACCGGGACAGGGGGTAGAGGGCTACACCTTC